The 13 T cell receptor beta chains below were found in one sample sequenced in a study of cytomegalovirus exposure and HLA in healthy donors. PCR was performed using 60 Vbeta and 13 Jbeta primers. Profiled with immunoSEQ multiplex PCR; TCRdb holds only in-frame clones, not every one. The data contain 150,000 to 200,000 clones, over 65% of them singletons. Source material: PBMCs. The receptors stem from a man aged 60 to 69 in good health and CMV-seronegative.

This chain joins TRBV7-2 and TRBJ1-2; D is unresolved. This CDR3 comprises 12 residues. Deletions cut 1 base from V and 8 bases from J, with 8 bases between. Germline CDR1 SGHTA, CDR2 FQGNSA. CDR3 DNA sequence: TGTGCCAGCAGCTTAGTGGCGGGCGGCTACACCTTC. The encoded protein is CASSLVAGGYTF.

Only a few counts were recorded for this clone. CDR3 in amino acids: CASSPGGLAGSYNEQFF. The CDR3 coding sequence is TGTGCCAGCTCCCCGGGGGGACTAGCGGGGTCCTACAATGAGCAGTTCTTC. This chain joins TRBV27 and TRBJ2-1; 13 bases are shared with TRBD2. The trim removed 8 bases at V and 1 base at J, leaving 8 bases unmatched. Germline CDR1 reads MNHEY; CDR2 reads SMNVEV (reference sequence). The CDR3 length is 17 residues.

Comments on this clone: The germline gene is not matched at one end of the junction; a read error may be the cause. V gene TRBV6-1 combines with J gene TRBJ1-3; 10 positions agree with TRBD1. Germline V CDR1 and CDR2: MNHNS, SASEGT. The CDR3 extends over 19 amino acids. This CDR3 is CASREGDFSGTGAGNTIYF. Here the CDR3 DNA reads TGTGCCAGCAGGGAAGGGGACTTCTCGGGGACAGGGGCTGGAAACACCATATATTTT.

The chain uses TRBV19 and TRBJ2-5; TRBD1 agrees at 7 bases. Germline CDR1 and CDR2: LNHDA and SQIVND (reference sequence). The CDR3 extends over 15 amino acids. The V segment lost 5 bases and the J segment 2 bases; nucleotides outside the gene matches: 8. The CDR3 region is CASSQSSGGQETQYF. CDR3 coding DNA: TGTGCCAGTAGTCAATCTTCAGGGGGACAAGAGACCCAGTACTTC.

The J gene is TRBJ2-7, the V gene TRBV11-1; maybe TRBD1 (5 bases). Germline V gene sequence: CDR1 SGHAT, CDR2 FQDESV (reference sequence). The V end lost 0 bases, the J end lost 6 bases, and 15 bases lay between the germline ends. This CDR3 comprises 15 residues. The CDR3 bases are TGTGCCAGCAGCTTAGCTCGTCAGGGTAGGGGCGAGCAGTACTTC. Its protein is CASSLARQGRGEQYF.

V and J are TRBV19 and TRBJ1-2; D not resolved. Trimming pared 0 bases from V and 2 bases from J, leaving 7 bases between. The CDR3 is 14 amino acids. From germline, CDR1 is LNHDA and CDR2 SQIVND (reference sequence). The CDR3 nucleotides read TGTGCCAGTAGTATAGACGCGGGGAACTATGGCTACACCTTC. It encodes CASSIDAGNYGYTF.

This clone was seen ten or more times. This chain connects TRBV28 to TRBJ1-2; D is undetermined. CDR1 and CDR2 from the germline V gene are MDHEN and SYDVKM. V lost 6 bases, J lost 5 bases, and 16 bases lay in between. The CDR3 covers 14 residues. DNA of the CDR3: TGTGCCAGCAGCCCGCTGGGAGGCAAGTATGGCTACACCTTC. Translating gives CASSPLGGKYGYTF.

This chain links TRBV5-1 with TRBJ2-3, with a tentative D call TRBD1 (6 bases). The CDR3 loop spans 16 amino acids. Germline V gene sequence: CDR1 SGHRS, CDR2 YFSETQ. V was cut by 3 bases and J by 0 bases, with 14 bases left in between. CDR3 sequence (DNA): TGCGCCAGCAGCTCCTGGGGGCGGACTAGCACAGATACGCAGTATTTT. It specifies CASSSWGRTSTDTQYF. Filled out from reference TRBV5-1 and TRBJ2-3, the complete variable domain reads KAGVTQTPRYLIKTRGQQVTLSCSPISGHRSVSWYQQTPGQGLQFLFEYFSETQRNKGNFPGRFSGRQFSNSRSEMNVSTLELGDSALYLCASSSWGRTSTDTQYFGPGTRLTVL.

This chain uses TRBV19 with TRBJ2-1; the match to TRBD1 covers 9 bases. Germline CDR1 is LNHDA and CDR2 is SQIVND (reference sequence). The CDR3 sequence is 15 residues long. V shed 3 bases and J 0 bases; nucleotides not matched to a gene: 0. The CDR3 nucleotides are TGTGCCAGTAGTATGACAGGGGGCTCCTACAATGAGCAGTTCTTC. It encodes CASSMTGGSYNEQFF.

This clone was seen a few times. This chain joins TRBV5-1 and TRBJ2-5, with D perhaps matching TRBD1 (6 bases). V was clipped by 5 bases and J by 0 bases, with 11 bases between them. CDR1 and CDR2 from the germline V gene are SGHRS and YFSETQ. This CDR3 contains 14 residues. Here the CDR3 reads CASRSGTHQETQYF. The CDR3 DNA is TGCGCCAGCAGGTCCGGGACACACCAAGAGACCCAGTACTTC.

For this clone: Germline is not matched at one junction end, which may reflect a read error. This rearrangement joins TRBV28 to TRBJ1-5, with D possibly being TRBD1 (6 bases). The CDR3 is 14 residues long. Germline CDR1 MDHEN, CDR2 SYDVKM. As DNA, the CDR3 is TGTGCCAGCAGTTTCTCAGGGGATAATCAGCCCCAGAATTTT. Encoded protein: CASSFSGDNQPQNF.

The chain combines TRBV19 with TRBJ2-7, with D possibly TRBD1 on 5 matching bases. The CDR3 is made up of 13 amino acids. Germline V gene sequence: CDR1 LNHDA, CDR2 SQIVND (reference sequence). V shed 0 bases and J shed 4 bases, with 7 bases lying between them. The CDR3 DNA follows: TGTGCCAGTAGTATAGAAAAGGGGTACGAGCAGTACTTC. Its translation is CASSIEKGYEQYF.

The chain has TRBV5-4 and TRBJ2-1, with 10 bases lining up with TRBD2. The J segment lost 5 bases and the V segment lost 3 bases, leaving 8 bases of the junction unmatched. Germline values: CDR1 SGHNT, CDR2 YYREEE (reference sequence). There are 16 residues in the CDR3. CDR3: CASSSFSGGFHNEQFF. DNA for the CDR3: TGTGCCAGCAGCTCGTTTAGCGGGGGGTTCCACAATGAGCAGTTCTTC.